The TCR beta chain under discussion was sequenced for a study of T cells of healthy individuals. This clonotype turned up a few times. This CDR3 spans 12 amino acids. In germline, CDR1 is MDHEN, CDR2 SYDVKM. V gave up 5 bases and J gave up 6 bases; unmatched junction bases: 3. Each CDR3 protein is one row after TCRdb ran MiXCR on the 5' RACE reads. The sample holds some 69,000 distinct CDR3 sequences, about a sixth seen once. V is TRBV28 and J is TRBJ1-2; 7 bases are a match to TRBD1. The source of this sequence is a human donor in good health. For the CDR3, the DNA is TGTGCCAGCAGTCACAGGGGCGATGGCTACACCTTC. Amino acid sequence: CASSHRGDGYTF.